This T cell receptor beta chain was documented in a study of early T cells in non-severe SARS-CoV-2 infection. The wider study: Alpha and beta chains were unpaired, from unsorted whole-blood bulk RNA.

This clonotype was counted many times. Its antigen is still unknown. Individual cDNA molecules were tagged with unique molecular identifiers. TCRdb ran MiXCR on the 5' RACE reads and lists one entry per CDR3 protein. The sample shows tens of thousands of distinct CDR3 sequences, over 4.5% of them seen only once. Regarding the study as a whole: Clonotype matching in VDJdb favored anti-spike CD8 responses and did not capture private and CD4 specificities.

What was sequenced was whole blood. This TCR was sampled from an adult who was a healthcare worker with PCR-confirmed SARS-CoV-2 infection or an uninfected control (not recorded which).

The CDR3 sequence is CASSDTGIGTDTQYF. DNA for the CDR3: TGTGCCAGCAGCGACACAGGGATCGGCACAGATACGCAGTATTTT. The J gene is TRBJ2-3, the V gene TRBV7-9; D may be TRBD1 (6 bases). This CDR3 is built from 15 residues. In germline, CDR1 is SEHNR, CDR2 FQNEAQ (reference sequence). V lost 5 bases, J lost 1 base, and 13 bases lay in between.